Below, 28 T cell receptor beta chains from the same sample are listed, as sequenced in a study of blood T cell repertoires in COVID-19. Clones were sequenced by immunoSEQ multiplex PCR, and TCRdb holds only the in-frame ones, with some missing. Of 31,000 or so clones in the sample, approximately 85% are singletons; the top ten hold roughly 7%. The sequenced material came from peripheral blood. The receptors originated from a human donor in a cohort sampled during active COVID-19.

J is TRBJ2-3 and V is TRBV7-6, with TRBD2 matching 12 bases. The CDR3 consists of 17 residues. CDR1 and CDR2 from the germline V gene are SGHVS and FNYEAQ. With V trimmed by 1 base and J by 6 bases, 8 bases remained unmatched. CDR3 amino acids: CASSLVPSGRAEDTQYF. The CDR3 bases are TGTGCCAGCAGCTTAGTCCCTAGCGGGAGGGCCGAGGATACGCAGTATTTT.

This clone was recorded only once. This chain uses TRBV27 with TRBJ2-1; 7 bases are a match to TRBD1. The J segment lost 6 bases and the V segment lost 4 bases, leaving 6 bases of the junction unmatched. The CDR3 runs 14 residues. Germline lookup yields CDR1 MNHEY and CDR2 SMNVEV (reference sequence). CDR3 DNA sequence: TGTGCCAGCAGTTCTTTGACAGGGTTCAATGAGCAGTTCTTC. Its translation: CASSSLTGFNEQFF.

The genes are TRBV7-9 and TRBJ2-3, with 9 nucleotides matching TRBD2. The V and J ends lost 0 bases and 3 bases, in that order; junction bases with no gene match: 7. In germline, CDR1 is SEHNR, CDR2 FQNEAQ (reference sequence). CDR3 length: 17 residues. Here the CDR3 DNA reads TGTGCCAGCAGCTTAGCGCTTGGCGGGGGGGAGACAGATACGCAGTATTTT. Translated, it gives CASSLALGGGETDTQYF.

The CDR3 sequence: CASSARTGLGDTQYF. The CDR3, as DNA: TGTGCCAGCAGCGCCAGGACAGGGCTGGGAGATACGCAGTATTTT. The chain joins TRBV28 to TRBJ2-3; 8 bases are a match to TRBD1. Germline V gene data show CDR1 as MDHEN and CDR2 as SYDVKM. V trimming: 6 bases; J trimming: 5 bases; junction bases outside the gene matches: 10. This CDR3 contains 15 residues.

V is TRBV9 and J is TRBJ2-3, with D maybe TRBD1 (6 bases). CDR1 and CDR2 from the germline V gene are SGDLS and YYNGEE. The CDR3 length is 16 residues. The V end was cut by 1 base, the J end by 0 bases, with 12 bases between. The CDR3, as DNA: TGTGCCAGCAGCGTACACAGGGCGGTTAGCACAGATACGCAGTATTTT. Protein sequence: CASSVHRAVSTDTQYF.

The gene calls are TRBV7-9 and TRBJ2-7; 9 positions agree with TRBD1. Germline trimming cut 3 bases from V and 11 bases from J; bases unmatched to any gene: 5. Germline CDR1 and CDR2: SEHNR and FQNEAQ (reference sequence). The CDR3 is 12 amino acids. This CDR3 is CASSFSGTGKYF. Written as DNA, the CDR3 is TGTGCCAGCAGCTTCTCCGGGACAGGGAAGTACTTC.

This rearrangement joins TRBV4-1 to TRBJ2-5; D is undetermined. Trimming took off 1 base at V and 1 base at J, with 10 bases between the two ends. CDR3 length: 15 residues. Germline V gene sequence: CDR1 MGHRA, CDR2 YSYEKL. In nucleotides, the CDR3 is TGCGCCAGCAGCCAAGTGAGACACACCCAAGAGACCCAGTACTTC. Translating gives CASSQVRHTQETQYF.

This clone is medium-sized within its sample. The chain uses TRBV7-8 and TRBJ1-5; D call uncertain. V lost 3 bases, J lost 1 base, and 10 bases lay in between. Germline V CDR1 and CDR2: SGHVS, FQNEAQ. This CDR3 contains 15 residues. CDR3: CASSLEEWSNQPQHF. In DNA form, the CDR3 reads TGTGCCAGCAGCTTGGAGGAATGGAGCAATCAGCCCCAGCATTTT.

V is TRBV27 and J is TRBJ1-4; D gene uncertain. The V end lost 3 bases, the J end lost 0 bases, and 5 bases lay between the germline ends. In germline, CDR1 is MNHEY, CDR2 SMNVEV (reference sequence). The CDR3 totals 14 residues. CDR3 coding DNA: TGTGCCAGCAGTTTCTCAGCAACTAATGAAAAACTGTTTTTT. Translated: CASSFSATNEKLFF.

The rearrangement joins TRBV28 to TRBJ2-7; 9 positions agree with TRBD2. The CDR3 has 15 residues. With V trimmed by 6 bases and J by 7 bases, 13 bases remained unmatched. CDR1 is MDHEN and CDR2 is SYDVKM in the germline V gene. The CDR3 loop reads CASSVIGSGRGEQYF. CDR3 bases: TGTGCCAGCAGCGTAATAGGTAGCGGGAGAGGTGAGCAGTACTTC. Supplemented by reference TRBV28 and TRBJ2-7, the full variable domain reads DVKVTQSSRYLVKRTGEKVFLECVQDMDHENMFWYRQDPGLGLRLIYFSYDVKMKEKGDIPEGYSVSREKKERFSLILESASTNQTSMYLCASSVIGSGRGEQYFGPGTRLTVT.

This clone was observed once. The chain joins TRBV2 to TRBJ1-1; TRBD1 might be the D (6 bases). The CDR3 spans 13 residues. V lost 6 bases, J lost 4 bases, and 12 bases lay in between. Germline V gene lookup returns CDR1 SNHLY and CDR2 FYNNEI. Written as DNA, the CDR3 is TGTGCCAGCAGCCAGGGGATGGGCACTGAAGCTTTCTTT. Translation: CASSQGMGTEAFF.

The chain has TRBV6-5 and TRBJ1-3, with D hard to call. This CDR3 spans 14 amino acids. V gave up 6 bases and J gave up 4 bases, with 13 bases separating them. Looked up from germline, CDR1 is MNHEY and CDR2 is SVGAGI. CDR3 bases: TGTGCCAGCAGACCGAGCCCCACCGGAAACACCATATATTTT. Encoded protein: CASRPSPTGNTIYF.

The V call is TRBV30, the J call TRBJ1-1; 11 bases line up with TRBD1. The CDR3 extends over 14 amino acids. V was clipped by 0 bases and J by 11 bases; unmatched bases: 8. Germline assignment: CDR1 GTSNPN and CDR2 SVGIG (reference sequence). The CDR3 DNA reads as TGTGCCTGGAGTGTACCGGGACAGGGGGTATGGGCTTTCTTT. Amino acid sequence: CAWSVPGQGVWAFF.

V and J are TRBV7-9 and TRBJ2-1; 12 bases match TRBD1. Per germline, CDR1 SEHNR and CDR2 FQNEAQ (reference sequence). With 2 bases clipped from V and 7 bases from J, the junction kept 9 bases outside the gene matches. CDR3 length equals 17 residues. The CDR3 region has the DNA TGTGCCAGCAGCTTAAACCGGGACAGGGGGCTAACGAATGAGCAGTTCTTC. Amino acid sequence: CASSLNRDRGLTNEQFF. Complete variable domain (other parts from reference TRBV7-9 and TRBJ2-1): DTGVSQNPRHKITKRGQNVTFRCDPISEHNRLYWYRQTLGQGPEFLTYFQNEAQLEKSRLLSDRFSAERPKGSFSTLEIQRTEQGDSAMYLCASSLNRDRGLTNEQFFGPGTRLTVL.

This chain links TRBV24-1 with TRBJ2-6; D might be TRBD1 (6 bases). The V gene's germline CDR1 is KGHDR and CDR2 SFDVKD. V was cut by 2 bases and J by 1 base, with 8 bases left in between. The CDR3 is 16 residues long. The CDR3 DNA sequence: TGTGCCACCAGTGATTCTGACAGGTCTGGGGCCAACGTCCTGACTTTC. This translates into CATSDSDRSGANVLTF.

This clone appeared a single time. This chain links TRBV11-2 with TRBJ1-6; D unresolved. The CDR3 has 15 residues. From germline, CDR1 is SGHAT and CDR2 FQNNGV. Trimming removed 1 base from V and 4 bases from J, with 8 bases in between. The DNA for the CDR3 is TGTGCCAGCAGCTTAGGAGAGCTATATAATTCACCCCTCCACTTT. Translated: CASSLGELYNSPLHF.

The J gene is TRBJ1-2, the V gene TRBV2; 9 bases line up with TRBD1. The CDR3 is 16 amino acids. J lost 4 bases, V lost 5 bases, and 11 bases had no gene match. The V gene's germline CDR1 is SNHLY and CDR2 FYNNEI. The CDR3 sequence: CASSWDRAAGGYGYTF. Here the CDR3 DNA reads TGTGCCAGCAGTTGGGACAGGGCTGCCGGGGGCTATGGCTACACCTTC.

In nucleotides, the CDR3 is TGTGCCATCAGAGTCACAGTGAACACTGAAGCTTTCTTT. This codes for CAIRVTVNTEAFF. The chain links TRBV10-3 to TRBJ1-1, with D unresolved. The CDR3 is 13 residues long. Per the germline V gene, CDR1 is ENHRY and CDR2 is SYGVKD. V lost 6 bases and J 0 bases, leaving 8 bases between the germline ends.

V gene TRBV19 combines with J gene TRBJ2-3; TRBD1 might be the D (6 bases). Trimming removed 6 bases at V and 7 bases at J, with 20 bases between. Germline CDR1 LNHDA, CDR2 SQIVND (reference sequence). This CDR3 region has 15 residues. This CDR3 reads CASRMGDNIQYTQYF. DNA for the CDR3: TGTGCCAGTAGAATGGGGGACAACATACAATATACGCAGTATTTT.

The chain recombines TRBV4-1 with TRBJ1-6; 10 nucleotides agree with TRBD1. CDR3 length equals 14 residues. Trimming cost V 5 bases and J 10 bases; bases outside gene matches: 5. Germline lookup yields CDR1 MGHRA and CDR2 YSYEKL. CDR3 loop: CASSWDRGGSPLHF. CDR3 sequence (DNA): TGCGCCAGCAGCTGGGACAGGGGTGGCTCACCCCTCCACTTT.

J is TRBJ1-4 and V is TRBV7-9, with 7 bases fitting TRBD1. CDR1 and CDR2 from the germline V gene are SEHNR and FQNEAQ (reference sequence). This CDR3 spans 14 amino acids. V lost 1 base to trimming and J lost 6 bases; unmatched junction nucleotides: 2. CDR3: CASSLDRGHEKLFF. In nucleotides, the CDR3 is TGTGCCAGCAGCTTAGACAGGGGTCATGAAAAACTGTTTTTT.

The chain's CDR3 is CASSLGTGGFYEQYF. In nucleotides, the CDR3 is TGTGCCAGCAGCTTGGGGACAGGGGGTTTCTACGAGCAGTACTTC. The chain joins TRBV5-4 to TRBJ2-7; 10 nucleotides align to TRBD1. This CDR3 contains 15 residues. CDR1 is SGHNT, CDR2 YYREEE, per germline (reference sequence). J gave up 3 bases and V 0 bases, and 3 bases lay outside the gene matches. Complete variable domain (other parts from reference TRBV5-4 and TRBJ2-7): ETGVTQSPTHLIKTRGQQVTLRCSSQSGHNTVSWYQQALGQGPQFIFQYYREEENGRGNFPPRFSGLQFPNYSSELNVNALELDDSALYLCASSLGTGGFYEQYFGPGTRLTVT.

V usage is TRBV10-3 and J usage is TRBJ2-7; D might be TRBD2 (5 bases). Trimming shortened V by 2 bases and J by 7 bases, and 15 bases separated the two germline ends. Germline assignment: CDR1 ENHRY and CDR2 SYGVKD. This CDR3 is 14 amino acids long. The CDR3 DNA reads as TGTGCCATCAGTGAGGCGGGCGGGTCGGGAGAGCAGTACTTC. It encodes CAISEAGGSGEQYF.

The rearrangement uses TRBV28 and TRBJ2-1; a possible D gene is TRBD2 (7 bases). Germline CDR1 and CDR2: MDHEN and SYDVKM. V lost 3 bases and J lost 9, with 15 bases in between. CDR3 size: 14 residues. The CDR3 loop reads CASSFEGGGFEQFF. DNA of the CDR3: TGTGCCAGCAGTTTCGAGGGAGGGGGTTTTGAGCAGTTCTTC.

CDR3 amino acids: CASTPSGLAGGEQFF. The CDR3 DNA reads TGTGCCAGCACCCCTAGTGGGCTAGCGGGAGGTGAGCAGTTCTTC. V usage is TRBV25-1 and J usage is TRBJ2-1; 11 bases are shared with TRBD2. Germline V gives CDR1 MGHDK, CDR2 SYGVNS. The junction had 11 bases not matched to a gene; V was cut back by 7 bases and J by 9 bases. CDR3 length: 15 residues. Using reference TRBV25-1 and TRBJ2-1 for the parts outside the CDR3, the full variable domain is EADIYQTPRYLVIGTGKKITLECSQTMGHDKMYWYQQDPGMELHLIHYSYGVNSTEKGDLSSESTVSRIRTEHFPLTLESARPSHTSQYLCASTPSGLAGGEQFFGPGTRLTVL.

The chain employs TRBV29-1 and TRBJ2-7, with 8 bases lining up with TRBD2. Germline assignment: CDR1 SQVTM and CDR2 ANQGSEA. Trimming at V came to 6 bases and at J to 7 bases, leaving 8 bases not matched to a gene. The CDR3 spans 12 residues. The DNA for the CDR3 is TGCAGCGTCCCGGGGGCGGGAGGTGAGCAGTACTTC. Its protein product is CSVPGAGGEQYF.

This rearrangement joins TRBV9 to TRBJ2-3; D unclear. V was clipped by 0 bases and J by 3 bases, with 8 bases between them. Germline V gives CDR1 SGDLS, CDR2 YYNGEE. The CDR3 contains 14 residues. The CDR3 sequence: CASSVEYPTDTQYF. The CDR3 coding sequence is TGTGCCAGCAGCGTAGAATATCCGACAGATACGCAGTATTTT.

The rearrangement links TRBV6-1 to TRBJ2-7; perhaps TRBD2 as D (6 bases). Germline V gives CDR1 MNHNS, CDR2 SASEGT. This CDR3 contains 16 residues. Trimming pared 0 bases from V and 0 bases from J, leaving 12 bases between. In DNA, the CDR3 is TGTGCCAGCAGTGAAGCGCTACCCGGGAGCTCCTACGAGCAGTACTTC. It encodes CASSEALPGSSYEQYF.